These T cell receptor beta chains were read from a single sample in a study of blood T cell repertoires in COVID-19. Assay: immunoSEQ multiplex PCR; the TCRdb copy retains only in-frame clones and omits some. This sample carries some 190,000 clones, approximately 92% of them seen once, and the ten largest clones take 2% to 2.5%. Sequences were obtained from PBMCs or T cells enriched from blood (not recorded which). Receptors were obtained from a woman in her thirties or forties with acute COVID-19. CDR3s include the opening cysteine and the closing phenylalanine or tryptophan. D genes are given only for firm matches. Clone size, where shown, is once, few, many, or a class for clones that have expanded.

>TRBJ1-3|TRBD1|NA|TRBV18
CASSPPSRGLTGNTIYF
TGTGCCAGCTCACCACCGAGCAGGGGGCTGACTGGAAACACCATATATTTT
>TRBJ2-2|NA|NA|TRBV7-2
CASSLGSLANTGELFF
TGTGCCAGCAGCTTGGGCAGCCTCGCGAACACCGGGGAGCTGTTTTTT
>TRBJ1-2|TRBD1|NA|TRBV6-5
CASSPGQGVYGYTF
TGTGCCAGCAGTCCGGGACAGGGAGTTTATGGCTACACCTTC
>TRBJ2-4|NA|NA|TRBV28
CASSPAVAKNIQYF
TGTGCCAGCAGCCCCGCGGTAGCCAAAAACATTCAGTACTTC
>TRBJ2-3|NA|NA|TRBV28
CASSLGPGAQYF
TGTGCCAGCAGTTTGGGACCGGGGGCGCAGTATTTT
>TRBJ2-7|TRBD1|NA|TRBV7-2
CASSKNQGAYEQYF
TGTGCCAGCAGCAAAAACCAGGGGGCCTACGAGCAGTACTTC
>TRBJ2-5|TRBD1|NA|TRBV7-8
CASSAGESTGRGETQYF
TGTGCCAGCAGCGCGGGTGAATCGACAGGGAGAGGGGAGACCCAGTACTTC
>TRBJ2-1|TRBD2|NA|TRBV9
CASSPQRGENNEQFF
TGTGCCAGCAGCCCTCAGCGGGGGGAAAACAATGAGCAGTTCTTC
>TRBJ2-7|NA|few|TRBV4-1
CASSQDRTRNYEQYF
TGCGCCAGCAGCCAAGATCGGACACGAAACTACGAGCAGTACTTC
>TRBJ2-3|NA|NA|TRBV28
CASNTPSGSDTQYF
TGTGCCAGCAATACACCTAGTGGTTCGGATACGCAGTATTTT
>TRBJ1-1|TRBD1|NA|TRBV6-5
CASGGQGPMNTEAFF
TGTGCCAGCGGAGGACAGGGACCAATGAACACTGAAGCTTTCTTT
>TRBJ1-5|NA|few|TRBV6-4
CASSDPPGGGNQPQHF
TGTGCCAGCAGTGACCCGCCCGGGGGGGGCAATCAGCCCCAGCATTTT
>TRBJ2-1|TRBD2|NA|TRBV20-1
CSASKGGSSYNEQFF
TGCAGTGCTAGTAAAGGCGGGAGCTCCTACAATGAGCAGTTCTTC
>TRBJ1-1|TRBD1|once|TRBV30
CAWGTRQGPEAFF
TGTGCCTGGGGGACTCGACAGGGGCCTGAAGCTTTCTTT
>TRBJ1-1|TRBD1|NA|TRBV28
CASSPRQGEGTEAFF
TGTGCCAGCAGTCCAAGACAGGGGGAGGGTACTGAAGCTTTCTTT
>TRBJ1-4|NA|few|TRBV6-5
CASRGVGGAYEKLFF
TGTGCCAGCAGGGGCGTAGGGGGGGCGTATGAAAAACTGTTTTTT
>TRBJ2-3|TRBD2|NA|TRBV10-1
CASSGDYNTQYF
TGCGCCAGCAGTGGGGACTACAATACGCAGTATTTT
>TRBJ1-5|NA|NA|TRBV7-9
CASSLRDQPQHF
TGTGCCAGCAGCTTGAGGGATCAGCCCCAGCATTTT
>TRBJ1-1|NA|once|TRBV5-6
CASSLGPGSEAFF
TGTGCCAGCAGCTTGGGACCGGGTAGTGAAGCTTTCTTT
>TRBJ1-1|NA|NA|TRBV5-4
CASSLGISTEAFF
TGTGCCAGCAGCTTGGGAATCAGCACTGAAGCTTTCTTT
>TRBJ1-1|NA|NA|TRBV2
CARQGGQGTEAFF
TGTGCCCGTCAAGGTGGGCAAGGCACTGAAGCTTTCTTT
>TRBJ2-3|NA|NA|TRBV14
CASSQGTATSTDTQYF
TGTGCCAGCAGCCAAGGAACAGCTACTAGCACAGATACGCAGTATTTT
>TRBJ2-5|NA|NA|TRBV11-2
CASSSRAGTSETQYF
TGTGCCAGCAGCTCCCGAGCCGGGACATCAGAGACCCAGTACTTC
>TRBJ2-6|NA|NA|TRBV6-1
CASSEAHGGANVLTF
TGTGCCAGCAGTGAAGCGCACGGGGGGGCCAACGTCCTGACTTTC
>TRBJ1-3|NA|NA|TRBV7-2
CASSHRRTATGNTIYF
TGTGCCAGCAGCCATAGAAGGACAGCAACTGGAAACACCATATATTTT
>TRBJ2-7|NA|NA|TRBV29-1
CSVDFRGEQYF
TGCAGCGTTGATTTCCGGGGCGAGCAGTACTTC
>TRBJ2-6|NA|NA|TRBV24-1
CATSDFLQGWANVLTF
TGTGCCACCAGTGATTTTCTTCAGGGCTGGGCCAACGTCCTGACTTTC
>TRBJ2-2|NA|NA|TRBV14
CASSPQTRTGELFF
TGTGCCAGCAGCCCTCAGACACGCACCGGGGAGCTGTTTTTT
>TRBJ2-7|TRBD1|NA|TRBV19
CASSFRDSYEQYF
TGTGCCAGTAGTTTCCGGGACAGCTACGAGCAGTACTTC
>TRBJ2-2|TRBD2|once|TRBV9
CASSVGGRAAGELFF
TGTGCCAGCAGCGTAGGAGGGAGGGCCGCCGGGGAGCTGTTTTTT
>TRBJ1-4|NA|NA|TRBV6-5
CASRNGGYEKLFF
TGTGCCAGCAGAAATGGGGGCTATGAAAAACTGTTTTTT
>TRBJ2-7|NA|NA|TRBV9
CASSPQGGQPREQYF
TGTGCCAGCAGTCCCCAGGGGGGACAGCCTCGCGAGCAGTACTTC
>TRBJ1-6|TRBD1|NA|TRBV6-1
CASSEAPQGANNSPLHF
TGTGCCAGCAGTGAAGCGCCACAGGGGGCGAATAATTCACCCCTCCACTTT
>TRBJ2-2|TRBD2|NA|TRBV29-1
CSVEDRLAGVSGELFF
TGCAGCGTTGAAGATCGGCTAGCGGGAGTTTCGGGGGAGCTGTTTTTT
>TRBJ2-3|TRBD2|NA|TRBV19
CASSPRGSGEFTDTQYF
TGTGCCAGTAGTCCGCGGGGGAGCGGGGAGTTTACAGATACGCAGTATTTT
>TRBJ1-5|NA|NA|TRBV6-2/TRBV6-3
CASSPRGEGSGQPQHF
TGTGCCAGCAGTCCCCGTGGAGAGGGAAGTGGTCAGCCCCAGCATTTT
>TRBJ1-1|TRBD1|NA|TRBV3-1/TRBV3-2
CASSQDGAGGPEAFF
TGTGCCAGCAGCCAAGATGGGGCAGGGGGTCCTGAAGCTTTCTTT
>TRBJ1-5|NA|NA|TRBV5-1
CASSLAGNQPQHF
TGCGCCAGCAGCTTGGCAGGTAATCAGCCCCAGCATTTT
>TRBJ2-3|NA|NA|TRBV4-3
CASSQDRGGADTQYF
TGCGCCAGCAGCCAAGATCGGGGTGGCGCAGATACGCAGTATTTT
>TRBJ2-3|NA|once|TRBV3-1/TRBV3-2
CASSHGGTQYF
TGTGCCAGCAGCCACGGGGGAACGCAGTATTTT
>TRBJ2-6|NA|NA|TRBV21-1
CASRSLGSMRAGANVLTF
TGTGCCAGCAGGTCCCTCGGGTCAATGCGGGCTGGGGCCAACGTCCTGACTTTC
>TRBJ1-2|NA|NA|TRBV30
CAWSNPPGGGGYTF
TGTGCCTGGAGTAACCCACCGGGGGGAGGTGGCTACACCTTC
>TRBJ1-3|NA|NA|TRBV5-4
CASSPGGNTIYF
TGTGCCAGCAGCCCAGGCGGAAACACCATATATTTT
>TRBJ1-3|NA|few|TRBV4-2
CASSQKEQGFVSSGNTIYF
TGTGCCAGCAGCCAAAAAGAGCAGGGATTTGTTAGTAGTGGAAACACCATATATTTT
>TRBJ1-1|NA|NA|TRBV9
CASSVGRGDTEAFF
TGTGCCAGCAGCGTAGGCAGGGGCGACACTGAAGCTTTCTTT
>TRBJ1-1|TRBD1|NA|TRBV24-1
CATSPSGQGKNTEAFF
TGTGCCACCAGTCCCTCGGGACAGGGTAAGAACACTGAAGCTTTCTTT
>TRBJ1-4|NA|once|TRBV6-5
CASSRAGVEKLFF
TGTGCCAGCAGTAGGGCCGGGGTTGAAAAACTGTTTTTT
>TRBJ1-5|NA|NA|TRBV19
CASSMKRTNSGQPQHF
TGTGCCAGTAGTATGAAGCGAACCAACTCGGGTCAGCCCCAGCATTTT
>TRBJ2-1|NA|NA|TRBV7-2
CASSLSGVGVNEQFF
TGTGCCAGCAGCCTATCAGGTGTAGGGGTCAATGAGCAGTTCTTC
>TRBJ1-6|TRBD1|NA|TRBV6-5
CASSSRGQGNSPLHF
TGTGCCAGCAGCTCTCGGGGACAGGGTAATTCACCCCTCCACTTT
>TRBJ2-3|NA|NA|TRBV13
CASSPQGTQYF
TGTGCCAGCAGCCCCCAGGGGACGCAGTATTTT
>TRBJ2-7|TRBD2|NA|TRBV19
CASSFSGGAGYEQYF
TGTGCCAGTAGTTTTAGCGGGGGGGCCGGCTACGAGCAGTACTTC